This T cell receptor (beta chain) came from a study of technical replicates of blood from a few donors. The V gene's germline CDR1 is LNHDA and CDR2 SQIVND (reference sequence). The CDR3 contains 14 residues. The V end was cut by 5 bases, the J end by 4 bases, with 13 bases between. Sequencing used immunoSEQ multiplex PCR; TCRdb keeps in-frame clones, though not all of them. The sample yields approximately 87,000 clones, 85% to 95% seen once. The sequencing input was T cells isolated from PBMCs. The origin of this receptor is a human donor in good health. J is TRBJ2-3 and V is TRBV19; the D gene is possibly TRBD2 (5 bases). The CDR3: CASSYGGGSDTQYF. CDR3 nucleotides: TGTGCCAGTAGTTATGGAGGAGGTTCAGATACGCAGTATTTT.